The 29 T cell receptor beta chains below come from one sample, sequenced in a study of T-cell memory formation after mild COVID-19 (dated by TCRdb to about 2021). The library was generated by 5' RACE. Sequenced on an Illumina NovaSeq 6000. TCRdb reworked the public reads: Q25 trimming with fastp, MiXCR clone assembly, productive beta chains retained. Merged by CDR3 protein, the rows form single entries marked with the most common genes and DNA. The table for this sample lists under 150,000 distinct CDR3 sequences; approximately 21% of them were counted only once. The ten largest make up approximately 41% of the sample. The specimen was PBMCs or a T cell subset sorted from them (not recorded which). Receptors originate from a man aged 18-30 years who had mild COVID-19 (a few samples of this study predate the infection). The sample titles of this study are shuffled in the database, so cell type and time point are left out; the donor was told from shared clones.

The V and J genes are TRBV25-1 and TRBJ1-3; perhaps TRBD1 as D (5 bases). The CDR3 spans 16 residues. Germline V gene data show CDR1 as MGHDK and CDR2 as SYGVNS. The V end lost 8 bases, the J end lost 4 bases, and 21 bases lay between the germline ends. The CDR3: CASSLTEGRRGNTIYF. Here the CDR3 DNA reads TGTGCCAGCTCACTTACTGAGGGGAGGAGGGGAAACACCATATATTTT.

This clonotype was found a few times. The chain uses TRBV6-2 or TRBV6-3 and TRBJ1-1; 7 bases fit TRBD1. V trimming: 2 bases; J trimming: 2 bases; junction bases outside the gene matches: 5. This CDR3 spans 15 amino acids. CDR1 MNHEY and CDR2 SVGEGT come from the germline V gene. CDR3 sequence (DNA): TGTGCCAGCAGTTACCGGGACAGCCTAAACACTGAAGCTTTCTTT. Protein: CASSYRDSLNTEAFF.

The rearrangement uses TRBV6-5 and TRBJ2-5; 11 bases are a match to TRBD1. Trimming cost V 7 bases and J 0 bases; bases outside gene matches: 13. CDR3 length: 18 residues. Germline lookup yields CDR1 MNHEY and CDR2 SVGAGI. This CDR3 is CASTKDRGPMMYQETQYF. The CDR3 DNA is TGTGCCAGCACCAAGGACAGGGGGCCTATGATGTACCAAGAGACCCAGTACTTC.

The chain couples TRBV7-8 to TRBJ1-2; D ambiguous. The CDR3 extends over 16 amino acids. From germline, CDR1 is SGHVS and CDR2 FQNEAQ. V was trimmed by 1 base and J by 8 bases, leaving 20 bases between them. In DNA, the CDR3 is TGTGCCAGCAGCTTAGGAACTCGCCCTACTTACGAGGGCTACACCTTC. Its translation: CASSLGTRPTYEGYTF. Full variable domain (remainder filled in from reference TRBV7-8 and TRBJ1-2): GAGVSQSPRYKVAKRGQDVALRCDPISGHVSLFWYQQALGQGPEFLTYFQNEAQLDKSGLPSDRFFAERPEGSVSTLKIQRTQQEDSAVYLCASSLGTRPTYEGYTFGSGTRLTVV.

The chain joins TRBV27 to TRBJ1-1; D not resolved. Germline V gene data show CDR1 as MNHEY and CDR2 as SMNVEV (reference sequence). This CDR3 region has 14 residues. Trimming removed 7 bases from V and 2 bases from J, with 14 bases in between. The DNA of the CDR3 is TGTGCCAGCAAAAGGGAGGGTTTCAACACTGAAGCTTTCTTT. The encoded protein is CASKREGFNTEAFF.

This clonotype showed up many times. J is TRBJ2-5 and V is TRBV4-3, with 9 bases fitting TRBD2. The germline V gene has CDR1 LGHNA and CDR2 YSLEER. The CDR3 is made up of 15 amino acids. J was trimmed by 6 bases and V by 1 base; bases with no gene match: 6. The CDR3 loop reads CASSQGASGVKTQYF. The CDR3 DNA reads TGCGCCAGCAGCCAAGGCGCTAGCGGGGTAAAGACCCAGTACTTC.

This clonotype was seen many times. The chain recombines TRBV20-1 with TRBJ1-2; D gene ambiguous. Germline loops: CDR1 DFQATT, CDR2 SNEGSKA (reference sequence). This CDR3 has 13 residues. The V gene lost 5 bases and the J gene lost 5 bases, with 15 bases spanning the gap. The CDR3: CSAGRLRPYGYTF. The DNA of the CDR3 is TGCAGTGCTGGGAGACTAAGGCCTTATGGCTACACCTTC.

The rearrangement joins TRBV6-1 to TRBJ1-1; 9 bases align to TRBD1. Germline assignment: CDR1 MNHNS and CDR2 SASEGT. Unmatched junction bases numbered 5, after V lost 6 bases and J lost 6 bases. This CDR3 spans 13 amino acids. CDR3 nucleotides: TGTGCCAGCAGAGCCGGGACAGGGTCTGAAGCTTTCTTT. Its translation: CASRAGTGSEAFF.

This clonotype was seen only a few times. The chain has TRBV11-3 and TRBJ2-2; TRBD1 aligns across 10 bases. Germline values: CDR1 SGHNT, CDR2 YENEEA. This CDR3 is 16 amino acids long. V lost 1 base, J lost 4 bases, and 3 bases stayed unmatched. The CDR3 loop reads CASSLVGQGRTGELFF. The CDR3 nucleotides read TGTGCCAGCAGCTTAGTGGGACAGGGGCGCACCGGGGAGCTGTTTTTT.

This chain connects TRBV9 to TRBJ2-5; maybe TRBD2 (6 bases). Looked up from germline, CDR1 is SGDLS and CDR2 is YYNGEE. V gave up 4 bases and J gave up 1 base, with 14 bases separating them. The CDR3 spans 15 residues. The CDR3 coding sequence is TGTGCCAGCAGCTCAAGTGGGGGGACCCAAGAGACCCAGTACTTC. Protein sequence: CASSSSGGTQETQYF.

This clonotype turned up a few times. The V call is TRBV10-3, the J call TRBJ2-7; TRBD1 matches at 11 bases. The germline V gene encodes CDR1 ENHRY and CDR2 SYGVKD. This CDR3 is built from 13 residues. V gave up 6 bases and J gave up 3 bases; unmatched junction bases: 1. The CDR3 region has the DNA TGTGCCATCAGAGGGACAGGGGGCTACGAGCAGTACTTC. It translates to CAIRGTGGYEQYF.

This clonotype was observed a few times. This chain connects TRBV3-1 to TRBJ2-7; D is unresolved. Germline lookup yields CDR1 LGHDT and CDR2 YNNKEL (reference sequence). The CDR3 spans 13 residues. Trimming took off 1 base at V and 4 bases at J, with 8 bases between the two ends. The CDR3 here is CASSQGSGYEQYV. The CDR3 DNA reads TGTGCCAGCAGCCAAGGGTCCGGGTACGAGCAGTACGTC.

The chain combines TRBV6-6 with TRBJ1-6, with no clear D. Trimming cost V 0 bases and J 7 bases, with 4 bases left between them. The germline V gene encodes CDR1 MNHNY and CDR2 SVGAGI (reference sequence). This CDR3 comprises 13 residues. The CDR3 DNA sequence: TGTGCCAGCAGTTACTCAGGGAATTCACCCCTCCACTTT. This encodes CASSYSGNSPLHF.

The chain uses TRBV6-5 and TRBJ2-3; D is perhaps TRBD2 (6 bases). The CDR3 is 15 residues long. V was pared by 4 bases and J by 1 base, with 12 bases between. The germline V gene encodes CDR1 MNHEY and CDR2 SVGAGI. CDR3 sequence: CASSFFSGRTDTQYF. DNA for the CDR3: TGTGCCAGCAGTTTTTTTAGCGGACGCACAGATACGCAGTATTTT.

The chain combines TRBV4-1 with TRBJ2-1; 7 positions match TRBD1. The CDR3 loop spans 16 amino acids. Trimming took 1 base from V and 3 from J; bases not matched to a gene: 6. The germline CDR1 and CDR2 sequences are MGHRA and YSYEKL. The CDR3 reads CASSQGQGRDYNEQFF. For the CDR3, the DNA is TGCGCCAGCAGCCAAGGACAGGGTAGAGACTACAATGAGCAGTTCTTC.

The sample holds a few counts of this clonotype. V and J are TRBV7-9 and TRBJ2-4; possible D gene TRBD2, 5 bases. V gave up 1 base and J gave up 3 bases, with 10 bases separating them. Germline values: CDR1 SEHNR, CDR2 FQNEAQ (reference sequence). The CDR3 is 15 amino acids. CDR3 coding DNA: TGTGCCAGCAGCTTAGGAGGGCGGTACAAAAACATTCAGTACTTC. Its translation is CASSLGGRYKNIQYF.

This clonotype appeared many times. The chain has TRBV7-2 and TRBJ1-1; D is perhaps TRBD1 (6 bases). Trimming pared 2 bases from V and 11 bases from J, leaving 12 bases between. Germline CDR1 SGHTA, CDR2 FQGNSA. This CDR3 contains 12 residues. CDR3 in amino acids: CASSLIGGDAFF. The CDR3 DNA reads TGTGCCAGCAGCTTAATCGGGGGCGACGCTTTCTTT.

This clonotype was seen a handful of times. V is TRBV9 and J is TRBJ1-4, with a weak D call TRBD1 (5 bases). Germline loops: CDR1 SGDLS, CDR2 YYNGEE. This CDR3 has 14 amino acids. V dropped 0 bases and J dropped 6 bases, with 9 bases sitting between them. The chain's CDR3 is CASSVGGEDEKLFF. In DNA, the CDR3 is TGTGCCAGCAGCGTAGGGGGGGAGGATGAAAAACTGTTTTTT.

The table lists this clonotype with a few counts. V usage is TRBV4-1 and J usage is TRBJ2-5; 8 positions agree with TRBD2. V trimming: 3 bases; J trimming: 4 bases; junction bases outside the gene matches: 4. Looked up from germline, CDR1 is MGHRA and CDR2 is YSYEKL. CDR3 length: 14 residues. CDR3 protein: CASSHGLAPETQYF. CDR3 DNA sequence: TGCGCCAGCAGCCACGGACTAGCACCAGAGACCCAGTACTTC.

This clonotype was seen a few times. The rearrangement uses TRBV19 and TRBJ2-7; no reliable D call. This CDR3 comprises 13 residues. V was trimmed by 3 bases and J by 0 bases, leaving 6 bases between them. Germline CDR1 LNHDA, CDR2 SQIVND (reference sequence). CDR3 DNA: TGTGCCAGTAGTATCGGGCGCTCCTACGAGCAGTACTTC. Protein product: CASSIGRSYEQYF.

The V and J genes are TRBV20-1 and TRBJ2-7; 8 bases are shared with TRBD2. With V trimmed by 3 bases and J by 4 bases, 2 bases remained unmatched. The CDR3 is 12 residues long. CDR1 is DFQATT and CDR2 is SNEGSKA in the germline V gene (reference sequence). The CDR3 is CSASPGGYEQYV. CDR3 DNA sequence: TGCAGTGCTAGCCCGGGAGGGTACGAGCAGTACGTC.

The chain carries TRBV4-1 and TRBJ2-5; D is uncertain. Germline assignment: CDR1 MGHRA and CDR2 YSYEKL. Trimming shortened V by 0 bases and J by 4 bases, and 3 bases separated the two germline ends. CDR3 size: 12 residues. The CDR3 nucleotides are TGCGCCAGCAGCCAAGATAGAGAGACCCAGTACTTC. Its translation is CASSQDRETQYF.

The genes are TRBV6-6 and TRBJ2-7; 10 bases align to TRBD2. The germline V gene encodes CDR1 MNHNY and CDR2 SVGAGI (reference sequence). Losses at the gene ends were 5 bases for V and 3 bases for J; bases not matched to a gene: 4. The CDR3 covers 14 residues. The CDR3 DNA reads as TGTGCCAGCAGTACTAGCGGGGCCTACTACGAGCAGTACGTC. Protein product: CASSTSGAYYEQYV.

In its sample, this clonotype was seen a few times. This rearrangement joins TRBV12-3 or TRBV12-4 to TRBJ1-2, with D maybe TRBD1 (5 bases). The CDR3 loop spans 13 amino acids. V gave up 2 bases and J gave up 4 bases, with 8 bases separating them. CDR3: CASSLPGFYGYTF. In nucleotides, the CDR3 is TGTGCCAGCAGTTTACCAGGGTTCTATGGCTACACCTTC.

This sequence joins TRBV7-8 and TRBJ1-1; D perhaps matches TRBD1 (6 bases). V was shortened by 5 bases and J by 5 bases, with 9 bases between the two germline ends. CDR3 length: 12 residues. The germline CDR1 and CDR2 sequences are SGHVS and FQNEAQ. For the CDR3, the DNA is TGTGCCAGCAGCCCAGGGGTTACTGAAGCTTTCTTT. Protein sequence: CASSPGVTEAFF.

This clonotype appeared once. V usage is TRBV15 and J usage is TRBJ1-4; the match to TRBD1 covers 9 bases. Germline CDR1 LNHNV, CDR2 YYDKDF (reference sequence). Germline trimming cut 3 bases from V and 5 bases from J; bases unmatched to any gene: 7. The CDR3 consists of 16 residues. This CDR3 reads CATSRRPGQGNEKLFF. CDR3 bases: TGTGCCACCAGCAGGAGACCGGGACAGGGAAATGAAAAACTGTTTTTT.

This clonotype was seen a few times. The V and J genes are TRBV13 and TRBJ1-3; D not resolved. This CDR3 has 13 amino acids. Trimming cost V 7 bases and J 4 bases, with 11 bases left between them. The germline V gene encodes CDR1 PRHDT and CDR2 FYEKMQ (reference sequence). CDR3: CASTTIMGNTIYF. The CDR3 nucleotides are TGTGCCAGCACCACGATTATGGGAAACACCATATATTTT.

Notes on this clonotype: The junction does not match germline at one end; this may be a read error. The chain links TRBV6-1 to TRBJ2-3; no clear D gene. This CDR3 comprises 11 residues. CDR1 and CDR2 from the germline V gene are MNHNS and SASEGT. CDR3 amino acids: CASSAGNVALF. As DNA, the CDR3 is TGTGCCAGCAGTGCTGGGAACGTAGCTCTATTT.

The rearrangement links TRBV4-1 to TRBJ1-1; D call uncertain. CDR3 length: 13 residues. V lost 0 bases to trimming and J lost 7 bases, with 9 bases between them. CDR1 is MGHRA and CDR2 is YSYEKL in the germline V gene. In nucleotides, the CDR3 is TGCGCCAGCAGCCAAGAGGCCAGACTTGAAGCTTTCTTT. As protein: CASSQEARLEAFF.